The present T cell receptor beta chain was sequenced within a study of blood T cell repertoires in COVID-19. The CDR3 is 14 amino acids. V was trimmed by 5 bases and J by 8 bases, leaving 18 bases between them. CDR1 is LNHDA and CDR2 is SQIVND in the germline V gene (reference sequence). Repertoires were generated with immunoSEQ multiplex PCR, while TCRdb's copy carries only in-frame clones and drops some. The sample includes 80,000 to 130,000 clones, roughly 87% of them seen just once. This receptor was identified in a woman aged 55-69 years with acute or convalescent COVID-19. V and J are TRBV19 and TRBJ1-2; D unresolved. The sequenced material came from peripheral blood. The CDR3 DNA is TGTGCCAGTAGTCAAACGGGGTCTGGGCAAGGCTACACCTTC. Translation: CASSQTGSGQGYTF.